Below, 19 T cell receptor beta chains from the same sample are listed, as sequenced in a study of blood T cells in healthy people across ages. PCR was performed a second time for about 6 to 12 cycles using a sample-barcoded 5' primer and a J-beta primer mix. TCRdb re-derived calls from the 5' RACE reads in MiXCR, one entry per CDR3 protein. Found here are over a million distinct CDR3 sequences, under 30% of them singletons; the top ten hold approximately 0.79%. These data were also reused for a study on T cells of mothers and their children.

The sample taken for sequencing was blood. The source is a girl aged 2 to 10 in good health.

As to this clonotype: Germline is not matched at one junction end, which may reflect a read error. This chain uses TRBV12-3 or TRBV12-4 with TRBJ2-1, with no clear D. The CDR3 spans 12 residues. The CDR3 DNA reads TGTTCCAGCACCCCGGGTTCGTACGAGCAGTTCTTC. It yields the protein CSSTPGSYEQFF.

In this sample, this clonotype turned up a few times. The V gene is TRBV12-3 or TRBV12-4, the J gene TRBJ2-1; the D is unclear. Trimming took 0 bases from V and 11 from J, leaving 8 bases between them. The CDR3 loop spans 12 amino acids. The CDR3 DNA follows: TGTGCCAGCAGTTTAGCTAGACTTCAGCAGTTCTTC. Amino acid sequence: CASSLARLQQFF.

On this clonotype: The junction departs from germline at one end; a sequencing error may be responsible. The CDR3 reads CSARKGFNSYEQYF. CDR3 nucleotide sequence: TGCAGCGCTAGGAAAGGGTTCAACTCCTACGAGCAGTACTTC. The rearrangement links TRBV20-1 to TRBJ2-7; D remains unclear. The length of the CDR3 is 14 residues. The V gene's germline CDR1 is DFQATT and CDR2 SNEGSKA (reference sequence).

This clonotype was detected many times. The rearrangement links TRBV18 to TRBJ1-4; D not resolved. The CDR3 length is 15 residues. Between the trimmed V and J ends, which lost 5 bases and 0 bases, there was a span of 10 bases. Looked up from germline, CDR1 is KGHSH and CDR2 is LQKENI. CDR3 in amino acids: CASSYAGSTNEKLFF. CDR3 in DNA: TGTGCCAGCTCATACGCAGGATCAACTAATGAAAAACTGTTTTTT.

The J gene is TRBJ2-7, the V gene TRBV29-1; TRBD2 might be the D (6 bases). The CDR3 runs 13 residues. Germline CDR1 SQVTM, CDR2 ANQGSEA. The ends were cut back, 3 bases at V and 3 bases at J, with 12 bases in the middle. The DNA of the CDR3 is TGCAGCGTTGATGAGGGAGGTTACTACGAGCAGTACTTC. Its translation is CSVDEGGYYEQYF.

The V call is TRBV6-1, the J call TRBJ1-4, with D unresolved. This CDR3 has 15 residues. Germline lookup yields CDR1 MNHNS and CDR2 SASEGT. Trimming stripped 6 bases from V and 0 bases from J, with 11 bases between. The CDR3 sequence is CASRGMEATNEKLFF. CDR3 nucleotides: TGTGCCAGCAGGGGGATGGAAGCAACTAATGAAAAACTGTTTTTT.

Comments on this clonotype: The CDR3 end shows no conserved phenylalanine or tryptophan, and so a read error is likely. CDR3 protein: CASSDRIAGATIDTQYL. In DNA form, the CDR3 reads TGCGCCAGCAGTGACCGTATAGCGGGAGCGACTATAGATACGCAGTATCTT. The J gene is TRBJ2-3, the V gene TRBV10-1, with 9 bases matching TRBD2. Per germline, CDR1 WNHNN and CDR2 SYGVQD (reference sequence). The trim removed 3 bases at V and 5 bases at J, leaving 12 bases unmatched. CDR3 length: 17 amino acids.

This rearrangement joins TRBV5-1 to TRBJ2-7; D not resolved. V lost 0 bases and J 1 base, leaving 8 bases between the germline ends. The CDR3 covers 14 residues. CDR1 is SGHRS and CDR2 is YFSETQ in the germline V gene. The CDR3 spells CASSLGVNSYEQYF. The CDR3, as DNA: TGCGCCAGCAGCTTGGGGGTCAATTCCTACGAGCAGTACTTC.

This rearrangement joins TRBV7-8 to TRBJ1-4, with no clear D. The CDR3 spans 15 residues. Per germline, CDR1 SGHVS and CDR2 FQNEAQ. Deletions cut 1 base from V and 2 bases from J, with 8 bases between. CDR3 in DNA: TGTGCCAGCAGCTTAGATCGGGCCACTAATGAAAAACTGTTTTTT. Its protein is CASSLDRATNEKLFF.

This sequence joins TRBV15 and TRBJ1-1; tentative D call: TRBD1 (6 bases). CDR1 LNHNV and CDR2 YYDKDF come from the germline V gene (reference sequence). CDR3 length equals 13 residues. Trimming removed 0 bases at V and 6 bases at J, with 8 bases between. The CDR3 DNA reads as TGTGCCACCAGCAGAGATCAGGGGTCTGAAGCTTTCTTT. Protein product: CATSRDQGSEAFF.

The rearrangement uses TRBV5-1 and TRBJ2-5, with D possibly being TRBD2 (5 bases). There are 14 residues in the CDR3. Germline-derived CDR1 and CDR2 are SGHRS and YFSETQ. V dropped 4 bases and J dropped 5 bases, with 15 bases sitting between them. The CDR3 sequence: CASSVGGSSETQYF. The CDR3 DNA sequence: TGCGCCAGCAGCGTCGGTGGGAGTTCGGAGACCCAGTACTTC.

V is TRBV27 and J is TRBJ1-2; D uncertain. The CDR3 covers 12 residues. The germline V and J ends were trimmed by 2 bases and 4 bases, with 5 bases remaining between them. From germline, CDR1 is MNHEY and CDR2 SMNVEV (reference sequence). CDR3 DNA sequence: TGTGCCAGCAGTTTACAAGCCTATGGCTACACCTTC. Amino acids: CASSLQAYGYTF.

Comment on this clonotype: A much larger clone is a single base away; this may be a read error. The genes are TRBV5-1 and TRBJ2-1; TRBD1 matches at 8 bases. CDR3 length: 15 amino acids. Germline V gene sequence: CDR1 SGHRS, CDR2 YFSETQ. This CDR3 is CANSGTGGSYNEQFF. DNA for the CDR3: TGCGCCAACAGCGGTACAGGGGGTTCCTACAATGAGCAGTTCTTC.

This clonotype was seen a few times. The chain combines TRBV11-2 with TRBJ1-4; D remains unclear. This CDR3 spans 16 amino acids. Deletions cut 0 bases from V and 4 bases from J, with 12 bases between. CDR1 is SGHAT, CDR2 FQNNGV, per germline. The CDR3: CASSLDPESLNEKLFF. In DNA, the CDR3 is TGTGCCAGCAGCTTAGACCCGGAATCCCTTAATGAAAAACTGTTTTTT.

The chain is built from TRBV9 and TRBJ2-7; 7 positions agree with TRBD1. Germline lookup yields CDR1 SGDLS and CDR2 YYNGEE. V shed 0 bases, J shed 5 bases, and the junction held 8 bases outside the gene matches. The CDR3 is 15 amino acids. CDR3 DNA: TGTGCCAGCAGCGTAGCTTCAGGGGGATTCGACGAGCAGTACTTC. Translation: CASSVASGGFDEQYF.

The gene calls are TRBV25-1 and TRBJ1-4; possibly TRBD1 for D (6 bases). Looked up from germline, CDR1 is MGHDK and CDR2 is SYGVNS. This CDR3 has 16 residues. Trimming took 5 bases from V and 1 from J, leaving 14 bases between them. CDR3 protein: CASSLPQGLTNEKLFF. The CDR3 coding sequence is TGTGCCAGCAGTCTCCCCCAGGGGTTAACTAATGAAAAACTGTTTTTT.

The chain has TRBV10-3 and TRBJ2-1; D gene uncertain. Trimming cost V 0 bases and J 10 bases, with 10 bases left between them. Per germline, CDR1 ENHRY and CDR2 SYGVKD. The CDR3 has 13 amino acids. The CDR3 loop is CAISESVRGEQFF. The CDR3, as DNA: TGTGCCATCAGTGAGTCGGTTCGTGGGGAGCAGTTCTTC.

Comments on this clonotype: No DNA is shown, since the ends of the CDR3 on it are uncertain; the CDR3 is the one TCRdb lists. The V call is TRBV9, the J call TRBJ2-7; the table assigns TRBD2, which was not confirmed against the DNA. The CDR3 spans 14 amino acids, including both terminal residues. The V gene's germline CDR1 is SGDLS and CDR2 YYNGEE. CDR3 sequence: CASSVGGGTYEQHF.

The chain couples TRBV27 to TRBJ2-7; D gene ambiguous. Germline V gene data show CDR1 as MNHEY and CDR2 as SMNVEV (reference sequence). The CDR3 has 13 amino acids. V lost 5 bases to trimming and J lost 0 bases, with 8 bases between them. CDR3 DNA sequence: TGTGCCAGCAGTCTAAGTAACTCCTACGAGCAGTACTTC. Translated, it gives CASSLSNSYEQYF.